Listed here are 5 T cell receptor beta chains from one sample, sequenced in a study of immune characterization of retroperitoneal liposarcoma (dated by TCRdb to the late 2010s). The library was made by PCR. The sample was run on a NextSeq 500. TCRdb reran the public reads through fastp at Q25 and MiXCR, keeping productive beta chains. Each CDR3 protein appears once, grouped with its most common genes and DNA. The sample table lists some 4,000 distinct CDR3 sequences, 30% of them with a count of one. In total, the top ten clones hold 9.5% to 13% of the sample. Input material: blood. The source is a female donor with retroperitoneal liposarcoma.

The chain carries TRBV10-2 and TRBJ2-5, with a weak D call TRBD2 (7 bases). The J call may be incorrect, as the DNA end agrees better with TRBJ2-1. The V gene's germline CDR1 is WSHSY and CDR2 SAAADI. This CDR3 comprises 13 residues. The CDR3 is CASSDPGRGQQFF. DNA for the CDR3: TGCGCCAGCAGTGATCCAGGGCGGGGGCAACAGTTCTTC.

In its sample, this clonotype ranks as medium-sized. The chain has TRBV4-1 and TRBJ2-4; D possibly matches TRBD1 or TRBD2 (5 bases each). This CDR3 comprises 16 residues. V lost 1 base and J lost 3, with 13 bases in between. Germline assignment: CDR1 MGHRA and CDR2 YSYEKL. Here the CDR3 reads CASSQVEGRVKNIQYF. The CDR3 coding sequence is TGCGCCAGCAGCCAAGTAGAGGGACGGGTCAAAAACATTCAGTACTTC.

This clonotype was observed a few times. In DNA form, the CDR3 reads TGTGCCAGCAGTTATGGCCTAGCAGCGAACACCGGGGAGCTGTTTTTT. Translated, it gives CASSYGLAANTGELFF. The gene calls are TRBV6-1 and TRBJ2-2; possible D gene TRBD2, 5 bases. V shed 5 bases and J shed 0 bases, with 13 bases lying between them. Germline lookup yields CDR1 MNHNS and CDR2 SASEGT. CDR3 length equals 16 residues.

This clonotype is a singleton in its sample. The CDR3 sequence: CASSLKSPGGLEQYF. Written as DNA, the CDR3 is TGTGCCAGCAGCTTAAAGTCCCCTGGGGGGCTCGAGCAGTACTTC. This chain uses TRBV7-8 with TRBJ2-1, with D perhaps TRBD1 or TRBD2 (6 bases each). The J call may be incorrect, as the DNA end agrees better with TRBJ2-7. Germline CDR1 and CDR2: SGHVS and FQNEAQ. This CDR3 spans 15 amino acids.

This clonotype turned up a few times. The chain employs TRBV5-1 and TRBJ2-5; D remains ambiguous. Trimming took off 4 bases at V and 1 base at J, with 11 bases between the two ends. CDR1 and CDR2 from the germline V gene are SGHRS and YFSETQ. The CDR3 is made up of 14 amino acids. The CDR3 coding sequence is TGCGCCAGCAGCCTGGCACAAGGCCAAGAGACCCAGTACTTC. It translates to CASSLAQGQETQYF.